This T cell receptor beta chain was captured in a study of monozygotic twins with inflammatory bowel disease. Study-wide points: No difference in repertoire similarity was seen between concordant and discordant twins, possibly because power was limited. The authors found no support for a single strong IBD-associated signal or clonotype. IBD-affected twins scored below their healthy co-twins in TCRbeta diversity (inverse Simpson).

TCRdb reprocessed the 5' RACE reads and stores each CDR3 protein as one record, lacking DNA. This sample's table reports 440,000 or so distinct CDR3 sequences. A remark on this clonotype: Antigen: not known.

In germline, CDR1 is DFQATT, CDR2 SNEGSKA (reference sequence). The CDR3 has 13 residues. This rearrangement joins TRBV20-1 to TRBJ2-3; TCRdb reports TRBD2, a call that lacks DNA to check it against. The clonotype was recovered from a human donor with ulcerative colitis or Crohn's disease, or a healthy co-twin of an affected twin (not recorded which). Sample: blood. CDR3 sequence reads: CSARTSGVTQTYF.